Shown below are 18 T cell receptor beta chains from a single sample sequenced in a study of radiotherapy plus CTLA-4 blockade in lung cancer. The table came from immunoSEQ multiplex PCR; TCRdb's copy has only in-frame clones and leaves some out. This sample carries 90,000 or so clones, over 80% of them seen once, and the ten largest clones take under 0.85%. The starting material was peripheral blood, obtained from a patient treated with radiotherapy plus ipilimumab. Receptors originate from a human donor with non-small cell lung cancer who had stable disease on radiotherapy plus ipilimumab.

The V call is TRBV5-4, the J call TRBJ2-2, with D hard to call. The CDR3 consists of 20 residues. The V gene lost 0 bases and the J gene lost 6 bases, with 27 bases spanning the gap. Per the germline V gene, CDR1 is SGHNT and CDR2 is YYREEE (reference sequence). This CDR3 is CASSLVRIQSLSGSAGELFF. The CDR3 coding sequence is TGTGCCAGCAGCTTGGTACGTATTCAGTCCTTGTCCGGATCGGCCGGGGAGCTGTTTTTT.

The V call is TRBV27, the J call TRBJ1-4; 7 bases agree with TRBD1. CDR3 size: 11 residues. V gave up 8 bases and J gave up 10 bases; unmatched junction bases: 4. Germline values: CDR1 MNHEY, CDR2 SMNVEV (reference sequence). Written as DNA, the CDR3 is TGTGCCAGCGCCGACAGGGCAAAACTGTTTTTT. Encoded protein: CASADRAKLFF.

This clone showed up just once. The V and J genes are TRBV25-1 and TRBJ2-1; tentatively, D is TRBD1 (5 bases). In germline, CDR1 is MGHDK, CDR2 SYGVNS. This CDR3 contains 15 residues. V was shortened by 3 bases and J by 2 bases, with 11 bases between the two germline ends. The CDR3 DNA reads as TGTGCCAGCAGTGACCCCCAGGGTACCTACAATGAGCAGTTCTTC. Translated: CASSDPQGTYNEQFF.

V is TRBV18 and J is TRBJ1-2, with a tentative D call TRBD1 (5 bases). The V gene's germline CDR1 is KGHSH and CDR2 LQKENI. Trimming shortened V by 3 bases and J by 3 bases, and 8 bases separated the two germline ends. This CDR3 has 13 residues. The CDR3 region is CASSPSTDYGYTF. Written as DNA, the CDR3 is TGTGCCAGCTCACCGTCGACAGACTATGGCTACACCTTC.

The chain carries TRBV7-2 and TRBJ2-1; TRBD1 matches at 7 bases. V was clipped by 5 bases and J by 6 bases; unmatched bases: 7. Germline CDR1 reads SGHTA; CDR2 reads FQGNSA. CDR3 length: 14 amino acids. CDR3 amino acids: CASSLAQGFNEQFF. The CDR3, as DNA: TGTGCCAGCAGCCTTGCACAGGGGTTCAATGAGCAGTTCTTC. Combining the CDR3 with reference TRBV7-2 and TRBJ2-1 gives the whole variable domain GAGVSQSPSNKVTEKGKDVELRCDPISGHTALYWYRQSLGQGLEFLIYFQGNSAPDKSGLPSDRFSAERTGGSVSTLTIQRTQQEDSAVYLCASSLAQGFNEQFFGPGTRLTVL.

The J gene is TRBJ2-7, the V gene TRBV9; D is perhaps TRBD2 (7 bases). Trimming took 0 bases from V and 2 from J, leaving 15 bases between them. The CDR3 spans 16 residues. Germline values: CDR1 SGDLS, CDR2 YYNGEE. The CDR3, as DNA: TGTGCCAGCAGCGTAGAGGGGGGACTATCACCCTACGAGCAGTACTTC. As protein: CASSVEGGLSPYEQYF. Supplemented by reference TRBV9 and TRBJ2-7, the full variable domain reads DSGVTQTPKHLITATGQRVTLRCSPRSGDLSVYWYQQSLDQGLQFLIQYYNGEERAKGNILERFSAQQFPDLHSELNLSSLELGDSALYFCASSVEGGLSPYEQYFGPGTRLTVT.

The chain uses TRBV18 and TRBJ2-7; D is ambiguous. With 6 bases removed from V and 2 bases from J, the gap between germline ends came to 11 bases. This CDR3 is built from 13 residues. Germline V gives CDR1 KGHSH, CDR2 LQKENI. The CDR3 nucleotides are TGTGCCAGCTCTAGGGCTACCACCTACGAGCAGTACTTC. It is translated as CASSRATTYEQYF. The full variable domain, with the rest looked up from reference TRBV18 and TRBJ2-7, is NAGVMQNPRHLVRRRGQEARLRCSPMKGHSHVYWYRQLPEEGLKFMVYLQKENIIDESGMPKERFSAEFPKEGPSILRIQQVVRGDSAAYFCASSRATTYEQYFGPGTRLTVT.

The chain is built from TRBV27 and TRBJ1-1; TRBD1 aligns across 8 bases. Germline loops: CDR1 MNHEY, CDR2 SMNVEV (reference sequence). The CDR3 runs 13 residues. The ends lost 6 bases at V and 3 bases at J; junction bases unmatched: 3. The CDR3 loop is CASSDRGHTEAFF. For the CDR3, the DNA is TGTGCCAGCAGCGACAGGGGTCACACTGAAGCTTTCTTT.

The chain recombines TRBV7-6 with TRBJ2-7, with TRBD1 matching 12 bases. Germline CDR1 and CDR2: SGHVS and FNYEAQ. This CDR3 has 15 amino acids. Trimming at V came to 6 bases and at J to 6 bases, leaving 9 bases not matched to a gene. This CDR3 reads CASRDPGTGGGEQYF. For the CDR3, the DNA is TGTGCCAGCAGAGACCCCGGGACAGGGGGCGGCGAGCAGTACTTC.

This chain connects TRBV7-6 to TRBJ1-2, with D possibly being TRBD1 (5 bases). This CDR3 is 15 amino acids long. Germline V gives CDR1 SGHVS, CDR2 FNYEAQ. V gave up 4 bases and J gave up 2 bases, with 14 bases separating them. The CDR3 reads CASSSDRIRNYGYTF. CDR3 nucleotides: TGTGCCAGCAGCTCCGACAGAATCAGAAACTATGGCTACACCTTC.

This clone has a handful of counts. The V gene is TRBV28, the J gene TRBJ1-3; D ambiguous. The ends were cut back, 6 bases at V and 0 bases at J, with 15 bases in the middle. Germline V gene lookup returns CDR1 MDHEN and CDR2 SYDVKM. The CDR3 spans 16 residues. DNA for the CDR3: TGTGCCAGCAGCCCCCAGAAGGGATACTCTGGAAACACCATATATTTT. Protein: CASSPQKGYSGNTIYF.

V and J are TRBV19 and TRBJ2-1; 14 bases match TRBD2. The CDR3 covers 17 residues. Germline CDR1 and CDR2: LNHDA and SQIVND (reference sequence). Trimming at V came to 3 bases and at J to 7 bases, leaving 8 bases not matched to a gene. In nucleotides, the CDR3 is TGTGCCAGTAGTATTGGTCCCGGGACTAGCGGGAGAAATGAGCAGTTCTTC. This gives the protein CASSIGPGTSGRNEQFF.

This rearrangement joins TRBV28 to TRBJ2-7; D gene unclear. V lost 5 bases and J 4 bases, leaving 15 bases between the germline ends. Germline V gene lookup returns CDR1 MDHEN and CDR2 SYDVKM. CDR3 length: 14 residues. CDR3 amino acids: CASSGLLLNYEQYF. CDR3 bases: TGTGCCAGCAGTGGCCTGCTACTTAATTACGAGCAGTACTTC.

The chain couples TRBV2 to TRBJ1-1; 7 nucleotides line up with TRBD1. This CDR3 is 15 amino acids long. CDR1 is SNHLY and CDR2 is FYNNEI in the germline V gene. Germline trimming cut 2 bases from V and 3 bases from J; bases unmatched to any gene: 6. In nucleotides, the CDR3 is TGTGCCAGCAGTGAACTGGGGGACAGATACACTGAAGCTTTCTTT. Translating it yields CASSELGDRYTEAFF. The variable domain in full, completed from reference TRBV2 and TRBJ1-1, reads EPEVTQTPSHQVTQMGQEVILRCVPISNHLYFYWYRQILGQKVEFLVSFYNNEISEKSEIFDDQFSVERPDGSNFTLKIRSTKLEDSAMYFCASSELGDRYTEAFFGQGTRLTVV.

This clone has only one observation. The rearrangement joins TRBV2 to TRBJ2-3, with TRBD1 matching 10 bases. This CDR3 region has 15 residues. The V gene's germline CDR1 is SNHLY and CDR2 FYNNEI. V was pared by 4 bases and J by 4 bases, with 5 bases of the junction left unmatched. The CDR3 loop is CASSARQGAADTQYF. As DNA, the CDR3 is TGTGCCAGCAGTGCCCGACAGGGGGCGGCAGATACGCAGTATTTT.

The rearrangement links TRBV6-6 to TRBJ1-1; perhaps TRBD1 as D (5 bases). Germline-derived CDR1 and CDR2 are MNHNY and SVGAGI (reference sequence). Trimming removed 7 bases from V and 6 bases from J, with 21 bases in between. There are 15 residues in the CDR3. The CDR3 DNA follows: TGTGCCAGCAAAGACGACCCAGGGAAGGAGGCTGAAGCTTTCTTT. Translated, it gives CASKDDPGKEAEAFF.

This chain connects TRBV14 to TRBJ2-2, with D unresolved. The CDR3 consists of 13 residues. Germline V lookup: CDR1 SGHDN, CDR2 FVKESK. V was pared by 0 bases and J by 8 bases, with 7 bases between. The CDR3 sequence is CASSQDLGGELFF. CDR3 DNA sequence: TGTGCCAGCAGCCAAGATTTAGGGGGGGAGCTGTTTTTT.

The chain uses TRBV9 and TRBJ2-1; 8 bases are shared with TRBD1. The CDR3 consists of 16 residues. V was clipped by 4 bases and J by 1 base; unmatched bases: 7. CDR1 is SGDLS and CDR2 is YYNGEE in the germline V gene. The CDR3 DNA sequence: TGTGCCAGCAGCTCCCGTCAGGGGGCGTCCTACAATGAGCAGTTCTTC. It yields the protein CASSSRQGASYNEQFF.